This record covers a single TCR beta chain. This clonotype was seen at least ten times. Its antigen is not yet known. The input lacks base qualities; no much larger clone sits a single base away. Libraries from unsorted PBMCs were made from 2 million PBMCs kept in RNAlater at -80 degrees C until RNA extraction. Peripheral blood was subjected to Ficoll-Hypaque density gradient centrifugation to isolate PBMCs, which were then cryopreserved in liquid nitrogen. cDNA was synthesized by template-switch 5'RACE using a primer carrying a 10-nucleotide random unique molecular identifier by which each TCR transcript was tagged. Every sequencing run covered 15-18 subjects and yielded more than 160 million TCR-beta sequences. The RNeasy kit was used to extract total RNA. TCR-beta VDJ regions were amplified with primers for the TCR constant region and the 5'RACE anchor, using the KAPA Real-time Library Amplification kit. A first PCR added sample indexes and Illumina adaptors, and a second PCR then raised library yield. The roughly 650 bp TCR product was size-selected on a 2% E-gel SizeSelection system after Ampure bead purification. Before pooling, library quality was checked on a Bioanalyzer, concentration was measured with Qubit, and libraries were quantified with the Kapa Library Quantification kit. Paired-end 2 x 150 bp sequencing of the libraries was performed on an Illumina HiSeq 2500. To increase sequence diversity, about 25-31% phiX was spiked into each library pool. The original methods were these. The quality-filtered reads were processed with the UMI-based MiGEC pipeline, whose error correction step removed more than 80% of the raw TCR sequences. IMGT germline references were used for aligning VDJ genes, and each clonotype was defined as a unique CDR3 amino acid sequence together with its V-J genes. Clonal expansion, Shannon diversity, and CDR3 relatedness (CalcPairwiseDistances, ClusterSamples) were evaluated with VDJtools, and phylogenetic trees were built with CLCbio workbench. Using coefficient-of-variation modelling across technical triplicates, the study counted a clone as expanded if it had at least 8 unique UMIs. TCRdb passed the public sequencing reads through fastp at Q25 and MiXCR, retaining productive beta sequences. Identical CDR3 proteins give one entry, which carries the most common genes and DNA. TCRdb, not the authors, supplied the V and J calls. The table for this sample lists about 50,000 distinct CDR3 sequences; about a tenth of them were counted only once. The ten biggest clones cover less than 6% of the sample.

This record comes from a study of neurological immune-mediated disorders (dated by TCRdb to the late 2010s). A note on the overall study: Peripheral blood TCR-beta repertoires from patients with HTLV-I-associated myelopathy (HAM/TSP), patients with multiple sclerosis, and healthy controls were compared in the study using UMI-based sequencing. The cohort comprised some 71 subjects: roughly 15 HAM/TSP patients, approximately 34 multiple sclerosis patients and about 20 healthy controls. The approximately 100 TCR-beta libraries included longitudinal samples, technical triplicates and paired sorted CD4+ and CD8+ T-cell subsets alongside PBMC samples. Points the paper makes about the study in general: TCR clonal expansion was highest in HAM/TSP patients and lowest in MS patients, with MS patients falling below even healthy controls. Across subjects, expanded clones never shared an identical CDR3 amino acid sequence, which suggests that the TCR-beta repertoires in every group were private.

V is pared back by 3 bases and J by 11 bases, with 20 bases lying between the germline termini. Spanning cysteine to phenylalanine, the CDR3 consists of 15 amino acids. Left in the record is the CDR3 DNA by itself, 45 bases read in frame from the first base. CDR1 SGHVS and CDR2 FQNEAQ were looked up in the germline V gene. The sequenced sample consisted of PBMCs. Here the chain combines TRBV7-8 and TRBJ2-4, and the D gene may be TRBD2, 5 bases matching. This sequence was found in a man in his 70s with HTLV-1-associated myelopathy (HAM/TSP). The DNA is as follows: TGTGCCAGCAGCTTGAATCCGGGAAGAGGAACATTTCAGTACTTC. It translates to CASSLNPGRGTFQYF.